The 27 T cell receptor beta chains given below trace back to one sample, sequenced in a study of blood T cell repertoires in COVID-19. Profiled with immunoSEQ multiplex PCR; TCRdb holds only in-frame clones, not every one. This table holds about 310,000 clones, approximately 85% found once. Sequencing used PBMCs or T cells enriched from blood (not recorded which). These receptors all stem from a man in his thirties or forties who had recovered from COVID-19.

CDR3 DNA sequence: TGTGCCAGCAGCCTCCTCGGACAGGGTTTTTACGAGCAGTACTTC. It codes for CASSLLGQGFYEQYF. This chain connects TRBV11-2 to TRBJ2-7, with 8 positions matching TRBD1. The CDR3 extends over 15 amino acids. The germline CDR1 and CDR2 sequences are SGHAT and FQNNGV. Trimming removed 5 bases from V and 4 bases from J; junction bases left unmatched: 10.

The V call is TRBV5-1, the J call TRBJ2-7, with TRBD2 matching over 8 bases. Germline trimming cut 7 bases from V and 2 bases from J; bases unmatched to any gene: 17. The CDR3 contains 17 residues. CDR1 and CDR2 (germline): SGHRS, YFSETQ. CDR3 region: CASGPGTRISPPYEQYF. Here the CDR3 DNA reads TGCGCCAGCGGACCCGGGACTAGAATTTCGCCTCCCTACGAGCAGTACTTC.

This clone was seen more than once but under ten times. Other DNA sequences in the same sample also yield this CDR3. The rearrangement joins TRBV9 to TRBJ1-1; a weak D match, TRBD1 (5 bases). The CDR3 contains 14 residues. Deletions cut 6 bases from V and 1 base from J, with 13 bases between. Germline CDR1 is SGDLS and CDR2 is YYNGEE. Written as DNA, the CDR3 is TGTGCCAGCAATCCATGGGGGGAGAACACTGAAGCTTTCTTT. This codes for CASNPWGENTEAFF.

The J gene is TRBJ2-1, the V gene TRBV7-9; D not resolved. CDR3 length equals 13 residues. Trimming left V 11 bases short and J 0 bases short, with 11 bases between. In germline, CDR1 is SEHNR, CDR2 FQNEAQ (reference sequence). CDR3 in amino acids: CAPKKSSYNEQFF. Here the CDR3 DNA reads TGTGCCCCCAAAAAGAGCTCCTACAATGAGCAGTTCTTC.

The CDR3 reads CSVVEGAISKNIQYF. The CDR3 nucleotides read TGCAGCGTTGTGGAGGGGGCCATATCCAAAAACATTCAGTACTTC. The rearrangement uses TRBV29-1 and TRBJ2-4, with D possibly TRBD1 on 7 matching bases. The CDR3 spans 15 residues. The V end was cut by 4 bases, the J end by 2 bases, with 15 bases between. The V gene's germline CDR1 is SQVTM and CDR2 ANQGSEA.

CDR3 in DNA: TGTGCCAGCAGCTTGGCAGGGGGCGTGGCTTTCTTT. Protein sequence: CASSLAGGVAFF. The rearrangement uses TRBV5-6 and TRBJ1-1; 8 nucleotides match TRBD1. The CDR3 has 12 residues. Losses at the gene ends were 0 bases for V and 11 bases for J; bases not matched to a gene: 3. Germline V CDR1 and CDR2: SGHDT, YYEEEE.

The chain uses TRBV6-5 and TRBJ1-2; a possible D gene is TRBD1 (5 bases). Germline V gives CDR1 MNHEY, CDR2 SVGAGI. The CDR3 covers 13 residues. V was cut by 6 bases and J by 7 bases, with 15 bases left in between. The CDR3 DNA reads as TGTGCCAGCAGGCCGGGACTTGCGGCTGGCTACACCTTC. Amino acid sequence: CASRPGLAAGYTF.

This chain joins TRBV7-9 and TRBJ2-3; 9 bases map to TRBD2. J lost 14 bases, V lost 1 base, and 10 bases had no gene match. The CDR3 is made up of 14 amino acids. Germline CDR1 and CDR2: SEHNR and FQNEAQ (reference sequence). CDR3 sequence (DNA): TGTGCCAGCAGCTTAGTTAGCGGGGGTTCCTTTCGGTATTTT. Its protein is CASSLVSGGSFRYF.

This chain joins TRBV23-1 and TRBJ2-5, with D possibly TRBD2 on 6 matching bases. TRBV23-1 is an ORF; its function is uncertain. The V and J ends lost 1 base and 9 bases respectively, with 27 bases between them. The CDR3 extends over 18 amino acids. DNA for the CDR3: TGCGCCAGCAGTCAATTCCGGGGGTTGGGCCCCGGGGGTGGGCCCCAGTACTTC. Its translation is CASSQFRGLGPGGGPQYF.

V and J are TRBV5-1 and TRBJ2-7; tentative D call: TRBD2 (6 bases). There are 13 residues in the CDR3. Germline assignment: CDR1 SGHRS and CDR2 YFSETQ. Between the trimmed V and J ends, which lost 4 bases and 2 bases, there was a span of 10 bases. CDR3 in DNA: TGCGCCAGCAGCCTGGCGGGGACCTACGAGCAGTACTTC. Amino acids: CASSLAGTYEQYF. Based on the CDR3 plus reference TRBV5-1 and TRBJ2-7, the full variable domain is KAGVTQTPRYLIKTRGQQVTLSCSPISGHRSVSWYQQTPGQGLQFLFEYFSETQRNKGNFPGRFSGRQFSNSRSEMNVSTLELGDSALYLCASSLAGTYEQYFGPGTRLTVT.

As concerns this clone: The same CDR3 arises from other DNA sequences in this sample as well. The V call is TRBV5-1, the J call TRBJ2-2; possible D gene TRBD1, 6 bases. The CDR3 covers 15 residues. CDR1 is SGHRS and CDR2 is YFSETQ in the germline V gene. Trimming took 2 bases from V and 5 from J, leaving 13 bases between them. CDR3: CASSLEGVGTGELFF. CDR3 DNA sequence: TGCGCCAGCAGCTTAGAGGGGGTCGGGACCGGGGAGCTGTTTTTT.

V is TRBV5-4 and J is TRBJ2-3, with 8 bases identical to TRBD1. V shed 5 bases and J 7 bases; nucleotides not matched to a gene: 12. This CDR3 is built from 15 residues. Germline V lookup: CDR1 SGHNT, CDR2 YYREEE (reference sequence). The CDR3 DNA reads TGTGCCAGCAGTCCGCAGGGGGCTTTAGAGAATACGCAGTATTTT. It yields the protein CASSPQGALENTQYF.

This chain links TRBV5-4 with TRBJ2-1, with 8 positions matching TRBD1. Germline V gene sequence: CDR1 SGHNT, CDR2 YYREEE (reference sequence). Germline trimming cut 0 bases from V and 10 bases from J; bases unmatched to any gene: 0. The CDR3 spans 12 residues. The CDR3 sequence: CASSLDRGEQFF. The CDR3 nucleotides are TGTGCCAGCAGCTTGGACAGGGGGGAGCAGTTCTTC.

The gene calls are TRBV27 and TRBJ1-5; D may be TRBD1 (5 bases). CDR3 length: 14 amino acids. Looked up from germline, CDR1 is MNHEY and CDR2 is SMNVEV (reference sequence). With 8 bases removed from V and 1 base from J, the gap between germline ends came to 12 bases. CDR3: CASGPGGSNQPQHF. Written as DNA, the CDR3 is TGTGCCAGCGGGCCGGGGGGGAGCAATCAGCCCCAGCATTTT.

The rearrangement joins TRBV7-2 to TRBJ2-5, with 7 positions matching TRBD2. Germline trimming cut 5 bases from V and 2 bases from J; bases unmatched to any gene: 11. The CDR3 totals 16 residues. Germline V lookup: CDR1 SGHTA, CDR2 FQGNSA. CDR3 protein: CASSGGGAGRQETQYF. For the CDR3, the DNA is TGTGCCAGCAGCGGGGGAGGAGCGGGGAGGCAAGAGACCCAGTACTTC. Together with reference TRBV7-2 and TRBJ2-5, the CDR3 gives the full variable domain: GAGVSQSPSNKVTEKGKDVELRCDPISGHTALYWYRQSLGQGLEFLIYFQGNSAPDKSGLPSDRFSAERTGGSVSTLTIQRTQQEDSAVYLCASSGGGAGRQETQYFGPGTRLLVL.

The chain recombines TRBV5-1 with TRBJ1-1, with 12 bases identical to TRBD1. Trimming cost V 4 bases and J 2 bases; bases outside gene matches: 3. From germline, CDR1 is SGHRS and CDR2 YFSETQ. The CDR3 extends over 15 amino acids. The CDR3 sequence is CASSAGQGANTEAFF. The CDR3, as DNA: TGCGCCAGCAGCGCGGGACAGGGGGCAAACACTGAAGCTTTCTTT. The whole variable domain, remainder taken from reference TRBV5-1 and TRBJ1-1, is KAGVTQTPRYLIKTRGQQVTLSCSPISGHRSVSWYQQTPGQGLQFLFEYFSETQRNKGNFPGRFSGRQFSNSRSEMNVSTLELGDSALYLCASSAGQGANTEAFFGQGTRLTVV.

The chain joins TRBV10-2 to TRBJ2-6; possible D gene TRBD1, 5 bases. Germline V CDR1 and CDR2: WSHSY, SAAADI. Deletions cut 3 bases from V and 2 bases from J, with 14 bases between. The CDR3 runs to 17 residues. The CDR3 region is CASSDLIPTAGANVLTF. The CDR3 DNA sequence: TGCGCCAGCAGTGATTTGATCCCGACAGCTGGGGCCAACGTCCTGACTTTC.

V and J are TRBV5-6 and TRBJ1-6; weak D call: TRBD1 (6 bases). Looked up from germline, CDR1 is SGHDT and CDR2 is YYEEEE. Trimming removed 0 bases from V and 9 bases from J, with 16 bases in between. This CDR3 has 16 residues. In DNA form, the CDR3 reads TGTGCCAGCAGCTTGGCCGGGCAGGGGTTGGTTTCACCCCTCCACTTT. Translating it yields CASSLAGQGLVSPLHF.

V and J are TRBV10-3 and TRBJ2-7, with a tentative D call TRBD1 (5 bases). Germline CDR1 and CDR2: ENHRY and SYGVKD. The CDR3 covers 14 residues. Trimming left V 2 bases short and J 5 bases short, with 13 bases between. The CDR3 here is CAISEGQGFNEQYF. Written as DNA, the CDR3 is TGTGCCATCAGTGAGGGGCAGGGTTTTAACGAGCAGTACTTC.

This clone has a single count. The V call is TRBV5-5, the J call TRBJ2-5; 12 nucleotides align to TRBD2. The germline CDR1 and CDR2 sequences are SGHKS and YYEKEE (reference sequence). This CDR3 spans 15 amino acids. The J segment lost 7 bases and the V segment lost 0 bases, leaving 4 bases of the junction unmatched. DNA for the CDR3: TGTGCCAGCAGCTTGGCCCCTAGCGGGGGGGTGACCCAGTACTTC. Protein: CASSLAPSGGVTQYF.

The chain couples TRBV5-4 to TRBJ1-2; D gene unclear. Trimming took 3 bases from V and 8 from J, leaving 17 bases between them. CDR1 and CDR2 from the germline V gene are SGHNT and YYREEE (reference sequence). This CDR3 comprises 14 residues. The CDR3 coding sequence is TGTGCCAGCAGCTCACCGGGCCTTACGGGAGGCTACACCTTC. It codes for CASSSPGLTGGYTF.

The rearrangement uses TRBV10-3 and TRBJ1-1; the D is unclear. V dropped 1 base and J dropped 0 bases, with 9 bases sitting between them. The germline V gene has CDR1 ENHRY and CDR2 SYGVKD. The CDR3 totals 15 residues. CDR3 in DNA: TGTGCCATCAGTGAGTATGACGGAGTGAACACTGAAGCTTTCTTT. Its translation: CAISEYDGVNTEAFF.

The rearrangement links TRBV5-1 to TRBJ1-1; the D is unclear. The CDR3 is 13 residues long. CDR1 and CDR2 from the germline V gene are SGHRS and YFSETQ. The V gene lost 2 bases and the J gene lost 3 bases, with 8 bases spanning the gap. The CDR3: CASSLTYDTEAFF. In DNA form, the CDR3 reads TGCGCCAGCAGCTTAACCTATGACACTGAAGCTTTCTTT.

The genes are TRBV7-6 and TRBJ2-2, with a possible D match to TRBD1 (5 bases). The CDR3 loop spans 13 amino acids. CDR1 is SGHVS, CDR2 FNYEAQ, per germline. Trimming pared 7 bases from V and 6 bases from J, leaving 12 bases between. The CDR3 reads CASIPLGAGELFF. DNA for the CDR3: TGTGCCAGCATCCCCTTAGGGGCCGGGGAGCTGTTTTTT.

The V gene is TRBV5-5, the J gene TRBJ2-5; tentatively, D is TRBD2 (6 bases). This CDR3 region has 14 residues. From germline, CDR1 is SGHKS and CDR2 YYEKEE (reference sequence). Trimming removed 1 base at V and 4 bases at J, with 11 bases between. CDR3 nucleotides: TGTGCCAGCAGCTTGTCAGCCGGGGGAGAGACCCAGTACTTC. Protein sequence: CASSLSAGGETQYF.

The chain combines TRBV5-4 with TRBJ1-2; TRBD1 matches 7 bases. V was clipped by 4 bases and J by 4 bases; unmatched bases: 4. The CDR3 spans 13 residues. The germline V gene encodes CDR1 SGHNT and CDR2 YYREEE (reference sequence). The CDR3 nucleotides are TGTGCCAGCAGCACCGGGACAGTCTATGGCTACACCTTC. This encodes CASSTGTVYGYTF.

A few counts support this clone. The chain links TRBV5-4 to TRBJ1-1; no clear D. Germline assignment: CDR1 SGHNT and CDR2 YYREEE (reference sequence). V was clipped by 2 bases and J by 9 bases, with 20 bases between them. CDR3 length: 15 amino acids. The CDR3 sequence: CASSFSGLSFHQAFF. The CDR3 DNA reads TGTGCCAGCAGCTTCTCCGGGTTATCTTTTCACCAAGCTTTCTTT.